This T cell receptor (beta chain) was captured by sequencing in a study of blood T cells in healthy people across ages. Study-level results: Diversity figures derived from one million T cells were judged to underestimate the true value. Diversity was higher, and naive CD4+ cells more numerous, in long-lived donors than in aged donors.

Alongside a J-beta primer mix, a sample-barcoded 5' primer served in a second PCR lasting about 6 to 11 cycles. Each cDNA molecule, via a template-switch adaptor with 12 random nucleotides, was tagged. TCRdb reanalysed the 5' RACE reads using MiXCR and keeps one entry per CDR3 protein. In the table there are around 650,000 distinct CDR3 sequences, about a third of which are singletons. This CDR3 comprises 15 residues. Germline V gene lookup returns CDR1 SGDLS and CDR2 YYNGEE. Trimming stripped 3 bases from V and 0 bases from J, with 12 bases between. Aged about 6 to 90, donors were systemically healthy Caucasians from Russia. Ten or more counts support this clonotype. Its antigen is not identified.

The chain combines TRBV9 with TRBJ1-2; D is ambiguous. This TCR was sampled from an elderly woman in good health. The sequenced sample was blood. This chain's CDR3 is CASSASRVTNYGYTF. CDR3 DNA sequence: TGTGCCAGCAGCGCCTCTCGGGTGACTAACTATGGCTACACCTTC. The full variable domain, completed using reference TRBV9 and TRBJ1-2, is DSGVTQTPKHLITATGQRVTLRCSPRSGDLSVYWYQQSLDQGLQFLIQYYNGEERAKGNILERFSAQQFPDLHSELNLSSLELGDSALYFCASSASRVTNYGYTFGSGTRLTVV.